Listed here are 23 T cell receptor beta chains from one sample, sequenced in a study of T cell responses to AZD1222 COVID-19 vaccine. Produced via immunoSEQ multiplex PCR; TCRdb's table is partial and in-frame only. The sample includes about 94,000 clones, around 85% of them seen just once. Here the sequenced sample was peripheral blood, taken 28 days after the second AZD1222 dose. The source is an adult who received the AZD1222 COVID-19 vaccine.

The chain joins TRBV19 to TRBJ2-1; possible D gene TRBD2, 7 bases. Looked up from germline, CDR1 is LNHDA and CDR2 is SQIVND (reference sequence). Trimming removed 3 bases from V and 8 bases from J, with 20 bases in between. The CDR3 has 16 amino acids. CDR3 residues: CASSMNPSGTRDEQFF. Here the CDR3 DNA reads TGTGCCAGTAGTATGAACCCCAGCGGGACAAGGGATGAGCAGTTCTTC.

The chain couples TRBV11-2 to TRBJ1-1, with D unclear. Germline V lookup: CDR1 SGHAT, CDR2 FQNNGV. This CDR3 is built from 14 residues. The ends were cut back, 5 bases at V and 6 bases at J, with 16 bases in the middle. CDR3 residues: CASSPQLLGPEAFF. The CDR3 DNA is TGTGCCAGCAGCCCCCAGCTCCTCGGACCTGAAGCTTTCTTT.

CDR3: CASSKDRAGVLAQHF. The CDR3 DNA is TGTGCCAGCAGCAAGGACAGGGCCGGGGTGTTGGCCCAGCATTTT. The rearrangement uses TRBV7-6 and TRBJ1-5; 8 nucleotides agree with TRBD1. Germline V lookup: CDR1 SGHVS, CDR2 FNYEAQ. The length of the CDR3 is 15 residues. V shed 5 bases and J 11 bases; nucleotides not matched to a gene: 14.

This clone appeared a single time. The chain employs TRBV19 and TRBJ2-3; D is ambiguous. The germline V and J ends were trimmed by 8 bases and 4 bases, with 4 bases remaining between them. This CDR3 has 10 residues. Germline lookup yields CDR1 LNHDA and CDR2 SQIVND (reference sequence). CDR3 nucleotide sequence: TGTGCCAGTTGGCCAGATACGCAGTATTTT. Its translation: CASWPDTQYF.

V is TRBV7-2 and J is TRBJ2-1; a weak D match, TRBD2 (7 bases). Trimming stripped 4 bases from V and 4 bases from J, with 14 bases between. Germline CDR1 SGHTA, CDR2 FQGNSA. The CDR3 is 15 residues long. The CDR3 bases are TGTGCCAGCAGCTCACGGGGGGCGGGGTACAATGAGCAGTTCTTC. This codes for CASSSRGAGYNEQFF.

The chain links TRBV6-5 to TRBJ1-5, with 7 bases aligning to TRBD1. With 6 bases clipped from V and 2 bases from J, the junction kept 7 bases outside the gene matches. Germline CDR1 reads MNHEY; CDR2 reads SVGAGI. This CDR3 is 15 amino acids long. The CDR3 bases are TGTGCCAGCAGACGAGACAGGGTTGGCAATCAGCCCCAGCATTTT. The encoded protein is CASRRDRVGNQPQHF.

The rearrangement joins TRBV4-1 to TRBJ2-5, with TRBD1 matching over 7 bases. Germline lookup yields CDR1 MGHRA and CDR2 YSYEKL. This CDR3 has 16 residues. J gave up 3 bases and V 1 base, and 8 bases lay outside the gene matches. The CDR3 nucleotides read TGCGCCAGCAGCCAAGGAAGGGGGCCCGGAGAAGAGACCCAGTACTTC. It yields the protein CASSQGRGPGEETQYF.

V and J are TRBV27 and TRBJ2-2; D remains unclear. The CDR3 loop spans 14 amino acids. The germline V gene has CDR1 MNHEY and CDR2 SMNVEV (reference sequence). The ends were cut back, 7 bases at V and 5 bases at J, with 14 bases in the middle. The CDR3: CASTPDWATGELFF. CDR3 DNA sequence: TGTGCCAGCACCCCGGATTGGGCGACCGGGGAGCTGTTTTTT.

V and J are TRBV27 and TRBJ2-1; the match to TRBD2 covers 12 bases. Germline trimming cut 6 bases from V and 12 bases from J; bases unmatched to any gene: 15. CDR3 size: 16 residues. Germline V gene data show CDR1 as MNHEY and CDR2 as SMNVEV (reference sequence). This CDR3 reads CASRTTLPGLAGRQFF. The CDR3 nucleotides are TGTGCCAGCAGGACAACCCTACCCGGACTAGCGGGAAGGCAGTTCTTC.

CDR3 loop: CASSRAGGPPTDTQYF. The CDR3 coding sequence is TGTGCCAGCAGCCGAGCGGGGGGGCCCCCCACAGATACGCAGTATTTT. The chain combines TRBV3-1 (or the pseudogene TRBV3-2) with TRBJ2-3; 10 nucleotides match TRBD2. The CDR3 loop spans 16 amino acids. CDR1 and CDR2 (germline): LGHDT, YNNKEL (reference sequence). The ends lost 4 bases at V and 2 bases at J; junction bases unmatched: 6.

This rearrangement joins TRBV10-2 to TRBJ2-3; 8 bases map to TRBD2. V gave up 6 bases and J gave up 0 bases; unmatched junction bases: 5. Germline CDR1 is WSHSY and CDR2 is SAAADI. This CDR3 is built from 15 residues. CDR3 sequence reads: CASRGSGASTDTQYF. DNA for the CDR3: TGCGCCAGCAGAGGTAGCGGGGCTAGCACAGATACGCAGTATTTT.

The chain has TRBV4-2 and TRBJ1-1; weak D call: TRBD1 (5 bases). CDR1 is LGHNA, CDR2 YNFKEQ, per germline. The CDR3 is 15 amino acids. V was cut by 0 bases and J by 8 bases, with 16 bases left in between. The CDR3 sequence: CASSQDRAGQEEAFF. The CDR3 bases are TGTGCCAGCAGCCAAGATAGGGCAGGGCAGGAAGAAGCTTTCTTT.

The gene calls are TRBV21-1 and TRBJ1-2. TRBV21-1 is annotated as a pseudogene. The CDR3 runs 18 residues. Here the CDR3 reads CASSKLRQAGRGNYGYTF. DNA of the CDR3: TGTGCCAGCAGCAAACTGCGTCAGGCAGGACGGGGTAACTATGGCTACACCTTC.

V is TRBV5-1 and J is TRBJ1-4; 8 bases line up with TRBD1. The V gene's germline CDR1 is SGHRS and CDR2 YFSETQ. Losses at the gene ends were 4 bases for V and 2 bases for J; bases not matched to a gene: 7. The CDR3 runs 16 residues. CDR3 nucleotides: TGCGCCAGCAGCCCGGTCCAGGGGGCGACTAATGAAAAACTGTTTTTT. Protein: CASSPVQGATNEKLFF.

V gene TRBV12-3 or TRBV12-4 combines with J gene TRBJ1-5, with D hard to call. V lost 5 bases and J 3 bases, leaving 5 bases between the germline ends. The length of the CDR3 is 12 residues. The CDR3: CASSLFNQPQHF. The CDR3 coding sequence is TGTGCCAGCAGTCTCTTCAATCAGCCCCAGCATTTT.

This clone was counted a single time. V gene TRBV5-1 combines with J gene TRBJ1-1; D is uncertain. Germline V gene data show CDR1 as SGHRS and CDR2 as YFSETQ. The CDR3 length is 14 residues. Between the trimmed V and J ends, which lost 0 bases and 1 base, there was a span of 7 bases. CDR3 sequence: CASSLVSGNTEAFF. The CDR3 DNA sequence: TGCGCCAGCAGCTTGGTATCGGGGAACACTGAAGCTTTCTTT.

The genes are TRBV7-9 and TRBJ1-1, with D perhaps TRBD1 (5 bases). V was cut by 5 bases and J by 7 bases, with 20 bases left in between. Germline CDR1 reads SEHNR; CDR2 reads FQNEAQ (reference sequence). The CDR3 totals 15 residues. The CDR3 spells CASSVGPLGGVEAFF. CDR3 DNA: TGTGCCAGCAGCGTTGGGCCCTTGGGGGGTGTTGAAGCTTTCTTT.

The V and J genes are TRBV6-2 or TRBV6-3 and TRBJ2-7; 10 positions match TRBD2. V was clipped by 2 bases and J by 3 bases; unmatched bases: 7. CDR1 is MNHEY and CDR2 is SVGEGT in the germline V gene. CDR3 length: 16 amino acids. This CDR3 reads CASSYRSSGRDYEQYF. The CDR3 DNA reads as TGTGCCAGCAGTTACAGGTCTAGCGGGAGAGACTACGAGCAGTACTTC.

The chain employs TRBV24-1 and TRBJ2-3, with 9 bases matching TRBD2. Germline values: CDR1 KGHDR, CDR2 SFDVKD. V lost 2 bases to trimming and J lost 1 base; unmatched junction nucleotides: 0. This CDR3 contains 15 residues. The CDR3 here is CATSDSSGGTDTQYF. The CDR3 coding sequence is TGTGCCACCAGTGATTCTAGCGGGGGCACAGATACGCAGTATTTT.

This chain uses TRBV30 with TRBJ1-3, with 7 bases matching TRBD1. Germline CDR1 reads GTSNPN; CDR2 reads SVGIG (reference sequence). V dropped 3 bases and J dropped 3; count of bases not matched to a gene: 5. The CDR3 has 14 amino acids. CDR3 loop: CAWSTGVGGNTIYF. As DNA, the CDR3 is TGTGCCTGGAGCACAGGGGTAGGTGGAAACACCATATATTTT.

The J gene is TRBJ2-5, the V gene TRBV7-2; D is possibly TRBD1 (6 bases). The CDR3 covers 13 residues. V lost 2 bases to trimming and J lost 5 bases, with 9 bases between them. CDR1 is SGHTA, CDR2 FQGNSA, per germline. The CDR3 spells CASSLNREETQYF. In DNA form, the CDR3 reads TGTGCCAGCAGCTTAAACAGGGAGGAGACCCAGTACTTC.

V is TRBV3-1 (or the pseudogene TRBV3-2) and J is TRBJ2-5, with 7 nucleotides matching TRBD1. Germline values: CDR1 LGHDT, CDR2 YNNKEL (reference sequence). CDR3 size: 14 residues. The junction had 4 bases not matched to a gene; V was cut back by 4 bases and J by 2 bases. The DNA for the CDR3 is TGTGCCAGCAGCCTCCAGACAGGGCAAGAGACCCAGTACTTC. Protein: CASSLQTGQETQYF.

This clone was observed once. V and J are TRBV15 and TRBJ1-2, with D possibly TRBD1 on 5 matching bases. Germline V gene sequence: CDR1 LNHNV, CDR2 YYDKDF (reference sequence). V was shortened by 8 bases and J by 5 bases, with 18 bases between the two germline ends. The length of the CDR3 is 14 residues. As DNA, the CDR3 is TGTGCCACCGGGGGGGTTGTGGCAGCTTATGGCTACACCTTC. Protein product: CATGGVVAAYGYTF.